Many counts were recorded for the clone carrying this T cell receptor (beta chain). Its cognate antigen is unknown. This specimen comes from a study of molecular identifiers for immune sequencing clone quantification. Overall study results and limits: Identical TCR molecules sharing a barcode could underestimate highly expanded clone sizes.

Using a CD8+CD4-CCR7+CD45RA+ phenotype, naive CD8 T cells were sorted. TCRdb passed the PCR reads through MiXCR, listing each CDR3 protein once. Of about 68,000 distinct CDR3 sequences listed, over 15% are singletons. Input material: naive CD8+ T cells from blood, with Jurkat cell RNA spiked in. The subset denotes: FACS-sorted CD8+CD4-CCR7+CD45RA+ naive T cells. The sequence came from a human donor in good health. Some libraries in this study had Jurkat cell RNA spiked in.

The DNA for the CDR3 is TGTGCCAGTAGTATCGTGCCGGGACTAGCGCCCTACGAGCAGTACTTC. It translates to CASSIVPGLAPYEQYF. The chain joins TRBV19 to TRBJ2-7; TRBD2 matches at 10 bases. Germline-derived CDR1 and CDR2 are LNHDA and SQIVND (reference sequence). The J segment lost 2 bases and the V segment lost 3 bases, leaving 7 bases of the junction unmatched. The length of the CDR3 is 16 residues. Based on the CDR3 plus reference TRBV19 and TRBJ2-7, the full variable domain is DGGITQSPKYLFRKEGQNVTLSCEQNLNHDAMYWYRQDPGQGLRLIYYSQIVNDFQKGDIAEGYSVSREKKESFPLTVTSAQKNPTAFYLCASSIVPGLAPYEQYFGPGTRLTVT.